The entry that follows covers one TCR beta chain sequence. Its antigen is not known. This CDR3 contains 15 residues. Trimming stripped 2 bases from V and 1 base from J, with 9 bases between. The germline V gene encodes CDR1 SGHRS and CDR2 YFSETQ. This sample was included in a study of T cells after yellow fever vaccination. For TCR, cDNA came from 5'RACE template switching, which added a universal primer site and UMIs. TCRdb itself ran the 5' RACE reads through MiXCR, one entry per CDR3 protein. This repertoire shows hundreds of thousands of distinct CDR3 sequences, 17% found once; its top ten account for roughly 17%. General observations from the study: There was a possibility that FACS-sorted repertoires contained abundant clonotypes contaminating from the bulk population. The CD4 and CD8 compartments had a small share of their clonotypes in common. Booster sampling recovered most clones from primary vaccination (roughly 97% CD4, roughly 86% CD8).

J is TRBJ2-2 and V is TRBV5-1; a possible D gene is TRBD2 (6 bases). The sequence was obtained from a man aged 18 to 30 who received the YFV17D yellow fever vaccine. Sequences were derived from PBMCs, sampled 5 days after the first yellow fever vaccination. The chain's CDR3 is CASSFTGLNTGELFF. CDR3 sequence (DNA): TGCGCCAGCAGCTTCACGGGACTGAACACCGGGGAGCTGTTTTTT.